The 6 T cell receptor beta chains presented below share a single source sample, sequenced in a study of blood T cell repertoires in COVID-19. Assay used: immunoSEQ multiplex PCR; TCRdb lists only in-frame clones, some missing. The sample yields around 250,000 clones, approximately 82% seen once. Source material: peripheral blood. The receptors shown here come from a man in his fifties or sixties who had recovered from COVID-19.

The rearrangement joins TRBV30 to TRBJ1-5, with a weak D call TRBD1 (6 bases). The germline CDR1 and CDR2 sequences are GTSNPN and SVGIG (reference sequence). Trimming took 4 bases from V and 2 from J, leaving 9 bases between them. The CDR3 consists of 13 residues. The CDR3 DNA reads as TGTGCCTGGAACTCAGGGGGCAATCAGCCCCAGCATTTT. Encoded protein: CAWNSGGNQPQHF.

The chain combines TRBV5-1 with TRBJ2-1, with TRBD2 as a possible D gene (6 bases). V dropped 3 bases and J dropped 7 bases, with 17 bases sitting between them. The germline CDR1 and CDR2 sequences are SGHRS and YFSETQ. The CDR3 extends over 15 amino acids. This CDR3 is CASSSGSAGRNEQFF. CDR3 sequence (DNA): TGCGCCAGCAGCTCGGGCTCGGCAGGGAGGAATGAGCAGTTCTTC.

The V gene is TRBV20-1, the J gene TRBJ2-3, with 7 bases aligning to TRBD2. Germline CDR1 reads DFQATT; CDR2 reads SNEGSKA (reference sequence). This CDR3 has 14 residues. Trimming removed 3 bases from V and 3 bases from J; junction bases left unmatched: 6. The CDR3: CSASASGKTDTQYF. CDR3 nucleotide sequence: TGCAGTGCTAGTGCCAGCGGGAAGACAGATACGCAGTATTTT.

The rearrangement uses TRBV9 and TRBJ2-3; D might be TRBD1 (6 bases). Trimming shortened V by 1 base and J by 0 bases, and 12 bases separated the two germline ends. From germline, CDR1 is SGDLS and CDR2 YYNGEE. CDR3 length: 16 residues. CDR3 loop: CASSVRTDASTDTQYF. The CDR3 DNA reads as TGTGCCAGCAGCGTAAGGACAGACGCTAGCACAGATACGCAGTATTTT.

V and J are TRBV5-1 and TRBJ2-7; perhaps TRBD2 as D (6 bases). CDR3 length: 13 amino acids. Germline loops: CDR1 SGHRS, CDR2 YFSETQ. The germline V and J ends were trimmed by 2 bases and 6 bases, with 12 bases remaining between them. Here the CDR3 DNA reads TGCGCCAGCAGCTTAGTGCGGGGTTCCGAGCAGTACTTC. Translated: CASSLVRGSEQYF.

The CDR3 sequence: CASSPPGQGARSEKLFF. CDR3 nucleotide sequence: TGTGCCAGCTCACCCCCGGGACAGGGGGCGCGAAGTGAAAAACTGTTTTTT. The chain couples TRBV18 to TRBJ1-4, with TRBD1 matching 12 bases. The length of the CDR3 is 17 residues. V was clipped by 3 bases and J by 7 bases; unmatched bases: 9. Looked up from germline, CDR1 is KGHSH and CDR2 is LQKENI.